Shown below are 3 T cell receptor beta chains from a single sample sequenced in a study of blood T cell repertoires in COVID-19. TCRdb's table, derived via immunoSEQ multiplex PCR, lists solely in-frame clones and lacks some. The data contain over 45,000 clones, over 80% of them singletons. Sequenced material: peripheral blood. The receptors were sampled from a man between 65 and 79 years old with acute or convalescent COVID-19.

This chain links TRBV5-3 with TRBJ1-4; 7 bases are a match to TRBD1. TRBV5-3 is flagged as an ORF with uncertain function. Trimming at V came to 4 bases and at J to 6 bases, leaving 6 bases not matched to a gene. CDR3 length: 14 amino acids. For the CDR3, the DNA is TGTGCCAGAAGCATGACAGGGCAGGATGAAAAACTGTTTTTT. Translating gives CARSMTGQDEKLFF.

The rearrangement uses TRBV7-2 and TRBJ1-6, with 8 bases identical to TRBD1. Unmatched junction bases numbered 7, after V lost 5 bases and J lost 10 bases. This CDR3 region has 14 residues. CDR1 SGHTA and CDR2 FQGNSA come from the germline V gene. CDR3: CASSTDRAPSPLHF. CDR3 nucleotide sequence: TGTGCCAGCAGCACGGACAGGGCCCCCTCACCCCTCCACTTT.

This chain uses TRBV4-1 with TRBJ2-3; D call uncertain. V was pared by 0 bases and J by 0 bases, with 10 bases between. There are 16 residues in the CDR3. Germline CDR1 reads MGHRA; CDR2 reads YSYEKL. CDR3 DNA sequence: TGCGCCAGCAGCCAAGAGTACTACATTAGCACAGATACGCAGTATTTT. Translated: CASSQEYYISTDTQYF.